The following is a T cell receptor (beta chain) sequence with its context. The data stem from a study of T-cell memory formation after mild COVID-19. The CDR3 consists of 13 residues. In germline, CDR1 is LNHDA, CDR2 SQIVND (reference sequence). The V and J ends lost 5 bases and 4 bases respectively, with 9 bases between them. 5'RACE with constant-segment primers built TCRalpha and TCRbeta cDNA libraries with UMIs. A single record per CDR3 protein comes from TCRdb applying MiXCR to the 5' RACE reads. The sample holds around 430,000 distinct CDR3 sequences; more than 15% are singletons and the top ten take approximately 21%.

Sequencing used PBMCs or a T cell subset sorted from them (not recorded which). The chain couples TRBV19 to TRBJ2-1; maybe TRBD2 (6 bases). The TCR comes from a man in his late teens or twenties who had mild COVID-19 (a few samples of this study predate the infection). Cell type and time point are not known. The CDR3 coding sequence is TGTGCCAGTAGTGAGGGACTTTACAATGAGCAGTTCTTC. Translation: CASSEGLYNEQFF.